The following is a TCR beta chain sequence with its context. Antigen specificity is unknown. The data are from a study of T cell repertoires in cytomegalovirus infection. In the study overall: Public TCR beta signatures provided an indication of both CMV infection and a matching HLA type.

Study-level results: Dominant in the ex vivo response were TCR beta clonotypes restricted by HLA-C and specific for CMV.

CDR1 and CDR2 (germline): LNHDA, SQIVND (reference sequence). V was cut by 6 bases and J by 7 bases, with 16 bases left in between. This CDR3 has 14 amino acids. TCRdb passed the reads through MiXCR, listing each CDR3 protein once. The data contain approximately 750,000 distinct CDR3 sequences, 35% of them singletons. Sequencing was carried out using PBMCs. The chain uses TRBV19 and TRBJ1-5; D possibly corresponds to TRBD1 (6 bases). The TCR comes from a human donor in good health (CMV status not recorded). Some clones in this sample may be carry-over from other donors' samples. The CDR3 sequence is CASSPPGAYQPQHF. DNA of the CDR3: TGTGCCAGTAGCCCTCCGGGGGCGTACCAGCCCCAGCATTTT.